The 18 T cell receptor beta chains below all came from one sample that was sequenced in a study of blood T cells in healthy people across ages. It was with a sample-barcoded 5' primer and a J-beta primer mix that a second PCR of about 6 to 12 cycles was run. One entry per CDR3 protein results from TCRdb running MiXCR on the 5' RACE reads. The sample holds around 400,000 distinct CDR3 sequences; approximately 52% are singletons and the top ten take 51%. The material sequenced was blood. The receptors stem from a man between 60 and 75 years old in good health.

The chain uses TRBV11-1 and TRBJ2-1; 11 bases align to TRBD1. CDR1 SGHAT and CDR2 FQDESV come from the germline V gene (reference sequence). V trimming: 5 bases; J trimming: 7 bases; junction bases outside the gene matches: 7. The CDR3 totals 15 residues. The CDR3 spells CASSNRDRGENEQFF. As DNA, the CDR3 is TGTGCCAGCAGCAACCGGGACAGGGGGGAAAATGAGCAGTTCTTC.

CDR3 region: CASRRQTGAGEQYF. The CDR3 region has the DNA TGCGCCAGCAGACGTCAGACAGGGGCCGGCGAGCAGTACTTC. The chain recombines TRBV5-1 with TRBJ2-7; the match to TRBD1 covers 8 bases. The CDR3 runs 14 residues. From germline, CDR1 is SGHRS and CDR2 YFSETQ. The junction had 10 bases not matched to a gene; V was cut back by 5 bases and J by 6 bases.

The chain links TRBV6-2 or TRBV6-3 to TRBJ2-5; tentative D call: TRBD1 (5 bases). CDR1 MNHEY and CDR2 SVGEGT come from the germline V gene. The CDR3 is 13 amino acids. Trimming took 7 bases from V and 3 from J, leaving 12 bases between them. CDR3 in DNA: TGTGCCAGCAAGACGACAGCCGAAGAGACCCAGTACTTC. This translates into CASKTTAEETQYF.

The chain links TRBV27 to TRBJ2-1, with D possibly matching TRBD2 (6 bases). The last part of the DNA fits TRBJ2-7 better; the J call may be wrong. CDR3 size: 14 residues. Germline V gene sequence: CDR1 MNHEY, CDR2 SMNVEV (reference sequence). The DNA for the CDR3 is TGTGCCAGCGTGGGATTAGCGGCACCCTACGAGCAGTACTTC. Protein sequence: CASVGLAAPYEQYF.

The gene calls are TRBV30 and TRBJ1-1, with D perhaps TRBD1 (6 bases). V lost 3 bases and J 4 bases, leaving 18 bases between the germline ends. Germline CDR1 is GTSNPN and CDR2 is SVGIG (reference sequence). This CDR3 region has 15 residues. Here the CDR3 DNA reads TGTGCCTGGAGGAGAAACAGGGCGGCGGGCACTGAAGCTTTCTTT. Translating it yields CAWRRNRAAGTEAFF. Filled out from reference TRBV30 and TRBJ1-1, the complete variable domain reads SQTIHQWPATLVQPVGSPLSLECTVEGTSNPNLYWYRQAAGRGLQLLFYSVGIGQISSEVPQNLSASRPQDRQFILSSKKLLLSDSGFYLCAWRRNRAAGTEAFFGQGTRLTVV.

On this clonotype: This may arise from a read error, as a much more abundant clone is one base away. J is TRBJ1-6 and V is TRBV28; unclear D gene. This CDR3 contains 16 residues. Germline V gene lookup returns CDR1 MDHEN and CDR2 SYDVKM. The CDR3 DNA follows: TGTACCAGCAGCCCCCCATCGAGCTCCTATAATTCACCCCTCCACTTT. Encoded protein: CTSSPPSSSYNSPLHF.

CDR3 in DNA: TGTGCCAGCAGTCCAACCGGGACTAGTGCGGCCAAAAACATTCAGTACTTC. Residues: CASSPTGTSAAKNIQYF. The chain links TRBV28 to TRBJ2-4; 8 nucleotides match TRBD2. The CDR3 is 17 amino acids. Germline V gene sequence: CDR1 MDHEN, CDR2 SYDVKM. Trimming at V came to 5 bases and at J to 1 base, leaving 10 bases not matched to a gene.

This clonotype was recorded a few times. The chain recombines TRBV24-1 with TRBJ2-4; TRBD1 matches at 7 bases. The germline CDR1 and CDR2 sequences are KGHDR and SFDVKD. V lost 4 bases to trimming and J lost 4 bases; unmatched junction nucleotides: 6. CDR3 length: 15 residues. This CDR3 is CATSETGTEKNIQYF. The CDR3 DNA reads as TGTGCCACCAGTGAAACCGGGACAGAAAAAAACATTCAGTACTTC.

The genes are TRBV5-8 and TRBJ2-5; D perhaps matches TRBD1 (6 bases). The CDR3 extends over 15 amino acids. Germline CDR1 reads SGHTS; CDR2 reads YDEGEE. The V and J ends lost 0 bases and 4 bases respectively, with 13 bases between them. In DNA, the CDR3 is TGTGCCAGCAGCTTGGGGCAGGGGATGGTAGAGACCCAGTACTTC. It translates to CASSLGQGMVETQYF.

This clonotype was picked up a small number of times. The V gene is TRBV7-9, the J gene TRBJ1-4; tentative D call: TRBD1 (5 bases). The CDR3 contains 13 residues. Germline V gene sequence: CDR1 SEHNR, CDR2 FQNEAQ (reference sequence). V was shortened by 3 bases and J by 7 bases, with 9 bases between the two germline ends. The CDR3 DNA reads TGTGCCAGCAGCTTCCGGGACCTTGAAAAACTGTTTTTT. Translation: CASSFRDLEKLFF.

This clonotype was found a few times. The rearrangement links TRBV2 to TRBJ2-2; possibly TRBD1 for D (6 bases). Trimming removed 7 bases from V and 6 bases from J, with 15 bases in between. Germline V gives CDR1 SNHLY, CDR2 FYNNEI. This CDR3 has 14 residues. The CDR3 DNA reads as TGTGCCAGCAACAGGGAAACTTCACCCGGGGAGCTGTTTTTT. Amino acids: CASNRETSPGELFF. Full variable domain (outside the CDR3, taken from reference TRBV2 and TRBJ2-2): EPEVTQTPSHQVTQMGQEVILRCVPISNHLYFYWYRQILGQKVEFLVSFYNNEISEKSEIFDDQFSVERPDGSNFTLKIRSTKLEDSAMYFCASNRETSPGELFFGEGSRLTVL.

The rearrangement joins TRBV28 to TRBJ2-1, with TRBD2 matching 9 bases. The CDR3 extends over 14 amino acids. Germline trimming cut 8 bases from V and 7 bases from J; bases unmatched to any gene: 9. Germline CDR1 reads MDHEN; CDR2 reads SYDVKM. CDR3 residues: CASSPASGVNEQFF. DNA of the CDR3: TGTGCCAGCTCCCCGGCTAGCGGGGTTAATGAGCAGTTCTTC.

The chain has TRBV3-1 and TRBJ2-3, with D maybe TRBD2 (6 bases). This CDR3 has 15 residues. With 1 base removed from V and 3 bases from J, the gap between germline ends came to 11 bases. Germline CDR1 reads LGHDT; CDR2 reads YNNKEL (reference sequence). This CDR3 reads CASSQATSRTDTQYF. The CDR3 DNA sequence: TGTGCCAGCAGCCAAGCGACTAGTCGTACAGATACGCAGTATTTT.

There are a few counts of this clonotype. At one end, the junction sequence differs from germline, possibly due to a read error. The rearrangement joins TRBV7-9 to TRBJ2-7; perhaps TRBD2 as D (5 bases). The CDR3 length is 13 residues. The germline V gene has CDR1 SEHNR and CDR2 FQNEAQ (reference sequence). In DNA, the CDR3 is TGTGCCAGCAGCCTAGCCGGCATGGTAGGGCAGTACTTC. Protein product: CASSLAGMVGQYF.

The chain recombines TRBV29-1 with TRBJ2-2; perhaps TRBD1 as D (6 bases). The CDR3 is made up of 13 amino acids. V shed 4 bases and J shed 5 bases, with 11 bases lying between them. Germline V gene data show CDR1 as SQVTM and CDR2 as ANQGSEA. The DNA for the CDR3 is TGCAGCGTTGCGTACAGGGAAACCGGGGAGCTGTTTTTT. Its translation: CSVAYRETGELFF.

A remark on this clonotype: Since the CDR3 does not end with the conserved phenylalanine or tryptophan, this likely comes from a read error. Written as DNA, the CDR3 is TGTGCCAGCAGCTTAGGACGCGGGAGACCCTCTAGCACAGATACGCAGTATGTT. Amino acid sequence: CASSLGRGRPSSTDTQYV. The rearrangement uses TRBV7-2 and TRBJ2-3, with 7 bases that match TRBD2. The CDR3 extends over 18 amino acids. The trim removed 1 base at V and 0 bases at J, leaving 10 bases unmatched. The germline V gene has CDR1 SGHTA and CDR2 FQGNSA.

V gene TRBV12-3 or TRBV12-4 combines with J gene TRBJ2-7; the match to TRBD2 covers 8 bases. This CDR3 contains 13 residues. V was pared by 5 bases and J by 5 bases, with 5 bases of the junction left unmatched. Here the CDR3 reads CASSGLANDEQYF. The CDR3 bases are TGTGCCAGCAGTGGACTAGCTAACGACGAGCAGTACTTC.

In its sample, this clonotype was seen a few times. This chain uses TRBV7-2 with TRBJ2-7; D may be TRBD1 (6 bases). The CDR3 is 13 amino acids. V lost 5 bases and J lost 6, with 14 bases in between. Germline V gene lookup returns CDR1 SGHTA and CDR2 FQGNSA. This CDR3 is CASSRTLRGEQYF. In DNA form, the CDR3 reads TGTGCCAGCAGCCGCACCCTCAGGGGCGAGCAGTACTTC.